One sample yielded the 21 T cell receptor beta chains listed below, sequenced in a study of cytotoxic CD8 clonotypes in ibrutinib-treated CLL. TCRdb's copy holds only in-frame clones and misses some; the assay was immunoSEQ multiplex PCR. The table records 150,000 or so clones, 80% of them present only once. The sample here was PBMCs, taken after 36 months of ibrutinib treatment. The receptors were gathered from a human donor with chronic lymphocytic leukemia.

This clone occurred a few times. The chain carries TRBV14 and TRBJ2-7; 10 bases fit TRBD2. V lost 6 bases to trimming and J lost 3 bases; unmatched junction nucleotides: 2. Germline loops: CDR1 SGHDN, CDR2 FVKESK. This CDR3 is 13 amino acids long. CDR3 nucleotides: TGTGCCAGCAGGATAGCGGGGGGCTACGAGCAGTACTTC. It yields the protein CASRIAGGYEQYF.

The count of this clone is one. This chain connects TRBV4-1 to TRBJ2-5; D is uncertain. CDR1 is MGHRA and CDR2 is YSYEKL in the germline V gene. Trimming left V 1 base short and J 4 bases short, with 13 bases between. The CDR3 length is 15 residues. In nucleotides, the CDR3 is TGCGCCAGCAGCCAAGGCGCCACGAGGTCAGAGACCCAGTACTTC. It specifies CASSQGATRSETQYF.

V is TRBV5-4 and J is TRBJ2-3; no firm D call. Germline values: CDR1 SGHNT, CDR2 YYREEE (reference sequence). The CDR3 covers 13 residues. V was cut by 2 bases and J by 3 bases, with 7 bases left in between. CDR3 DNA: TGTGCCAGCAGCTTTCCATCAACAGATACGCAGTATTTT. It codes for CASSFPSTDTQYF.

This clone was detected only once. The V and J genes are TRBV11-3 and TRBJ2-3, with TRBD2 matching over 8 bases. The germline V gene encodes CDR1 SGHNT and CDR2 YENEEA. The junction had 3 bases not matched to a gene; V was cut back by 3 bases and J by 1 base. This CDR3 comprises 15 residues. The CDR3 loop is CASSFGLAGTDTQYF. The CDR3 bases are TGTGCCAGCAGCTTTGGACTAGCCGGCACAGATACGCAGTATTTT.

The genes are TRBV6-5 and TRBJ1-5; TRBD1 matches 10 bases. Per the germline V gene, CDR1 is MNHEY and CDR2 is SVGAGI. The CDR3 sequence is 14 residues long. The junction had 3 bases not matched to a gene; V was cut back by 5 bases and J by 5 bases. CDR3 amino acids: CASSQGQGHQPQHF. CDR3 nucleotide sequence: TGTGCCAGCAGTCAGGGACAGGGGCATCAGCCCCAGCATTTT.

The J gene is TRBJ1-4, the V gene TRBV7-2; 8 positions match TRBD1. This CDR3 spans 16 amino acids. V lost 3 bases to trimming and J lost 7 bases; unmatched junction nucleotides: 10. Germline V gives CDR1 SGHTA, CDR2 FQGNSA. The CDR3 protein is CASSFDRGWSAEKLFF. The CDR3 DNA sequence: TGTGCCAGCAGCTTTGACAGGGGATGGAGTGCTGAAAAACTGTTTTTT.

The chain joins TRBV10-3 to TRBJ1-6; no reliable D call. Germline V gene data show CDR1 as ENHRY and CDR2 as SYGVKD. Trimming removed 3 bases from V and 5 bases from J, with 11 bases in between. CDR3 size: 15 residues. This CDR3 reads CAISDLLGNNSPLHF. The CDR3, as DNA: TGTGCCATCAGTGATTTACTGGGGAATAATTCACCCCTCCACTTT.

V and J are TRBV19 and TRBJ1-1, with D possibly being TRBD1 (5 bases). CDR1 is LNHDA and CDR2 is SQIVND in the germline V gene (reference sequence). Trimming cost V 4 bases and J 9 bases, with 15 bases left between them. The length of the CDR3 is 13 residues. CDR3 DNA: TGTGCCAGTAGTACCAACCGGGACGCTCAAGCTTTCTTT. Its protein product is CASSTNRDAQAFF.

The chain is built from TRBV18 and TRBJ2-3; the D is unclear. The V gene's germline CDR1 is KGHSH and CDR2 LQKENI. CDR3 size: 13 residues. The V and J ends lost 5 bases and 0 bases respectively, with 6 bases between them. The CDR3 DNA reads as TGTGCCAGCTCAACAACTAGCACAGATACGCAGTATTTT. It encodes CASSTTSTDTQYF. The full variable domain, its missing parts supplied by reference TRBV18 and TRBJ2-3, is NAGVMQNPRHLVRRRGQEARLRCSPMKGHSHVYWYRQLPEEGLKFMVYLQKENIIDESGMPKERFSAEFPKEGPSILRIQQVVRGDSAAYFCASSTTSTDTQYFGPGTRLTVL.

The chain couples TRBV6-1 to TRBJ2-7; 10 bases map to TRBD2. CDR1 and CDR2 (germline): MNHNS, SASEGT. V gave up 6 bases and J gave up 5 bases; unmatched junction bases: 7. CDR3 length: 14 amino acids. The CDR3 nucleotides are TGTGCCAGCAGCAATCTAGCGGGAGTCAACGAGCAGTACTTC. It codes for CASSNLAGVNEQYF.

The V and J genes are TRBV5-1 and TRBJ2-7, with TRBD2 identical over 14 bases. The V segment lost 1 base and the J segment 6 bases; nucleotides outside the gene matches: 3. The CDR3 contains 15 residues. Germline assignment: CDR1 SGHRS and CDR2 YFSETQ. The chain's CDR3 is CASSLRLAGGFEQYF. CDR3 in DNA: TGCGCCAGCAGCTTGAGACTAGCGGGAGGGTTCGAGCAGTACTTC.

The chain recombines TRBV28 with TRBJ2-7; D is possibly TRBD1 or TRBD2 (5 bases each). There are 17 residues in the CDR3. Germline CDR1 and CDR2: MDHEN and SYDVKM. Trimming left V 7 bases short and J 4 bases short, with 26 bases between. CDR3 in DNA: TGTGCCAGCACCTCCGGGACGGCAATTTACAGTGGTTACGAGCAGTACTTC. Protein product: CASTSGTAIYSGYEQYF.

This clone has just a few counts. The gene calls are TRBV7-9 and TRBJ1-5; TRBD1 aligns across 8 bases. Germline assignment: CDR1 SEHNR and CDR2 FQNEAQ (reference sequence). With V trimmed by 7 bases and J by 5 bases, 10 bases remained unmatched. The CDR3 has 15 amino acids. The CDR3 coding sequence is TGTGCCAGCAAGGACACGACAGGGGTGGATCAGCCCCAGCATTTT. This translates into CASKDTTGVDQPQHF.

The chain carries TRBV19 and TRBJ2-7; 7 bases match TRBD1. V dropped 10 bases and J dropped 3; count of bases not matched to a gene: 9. CDR1 LNHDA and CDR2 SQIVND come from the germline V gene (reference sequence). This CDR3 region has 13 residues. CDR3 DNA sequence: TGTGCCACGAAGAGACAGGGCCTCTACGAGCAGTACTTC. Translated: CATKRQGLYEQYF.

The rearrangement uses TRBV11-1 and TRBJ1-5; D ambiguous. CDR3 size: 12 residues. V lost 5 bases and J lost 9, with 11 bases in between. The V gene's germline CDR1 is SGHAT and CDR2 FQDESV (reference sequence). CDR3 residues: CASSPHGRPQHF. CDR3 bases: TGTGCCAGCAGCCCCCATGGGCGGCCCCAGCATTTT. Using reference TRBV11-1 and TRBJ1-5 for the parts outside the CDR3, the full variable domain is EAEVAQSPRYKITEKSQAVAFWCDPISGHATLYWYRQILGQGPELLVQFQDESVVDDSQLPKDRFSAERLKGVDSTLKIQPAELGDSAMYLCASSPHGRPQHFGDGTRLSIL.

V and J are TRBV5-1 and TRBJ1-1; D call uncertain. V lost 4 bases and J lost 4, with 11 bases in between. Per germline, CDR1 SGHRS and CDR2 YFSETQ. The CDR3 is 13 residues long. The CDR3 reads CASSLDSGTEAFF. In DNA form, the CDR3 reads TGCGCCAGCAGCCTGGATTCGGGCACTGAAGCTTTCTTT. Using reference TRBV5-1 and TRBJ1-1 for the parts outside the CDR3, the full variable domain is KAGVTQTPRYLIKTRGQQVTLSCSPISGHRSVSWYQQTPGQGLQFLFEYFSETQRNKGNFPGRFSGRQFSNSRSEMNVSTLELGDSALYLCASSLDSGTEAFFGQGTRLTVV.

This clone was seen more than once but under ten times. The chain recombines TRBV28 with TRBJ2-3; the D call may be TRBD1 or TRBD2 (5 bases each). Between the trimmed V and J ends, which lost 9 bases and 0 bases, there was a span of 10 bases. Per germline, CDR1 MDHEN and CDR2 SYDVKM. The CDR3 extends over 13 amino acids. CDR3 protein: CASGTWSTDTQYF. CDR3 sequence (DNA): TGTGCCAGTGGGACCTGGAGCACAGATACGCAGTATTTT. Supplemented by reference TRBV28 and TRBJ2-3, the full variable domain reads DVKVTQSSRYLVKRTGEKVFLECVQDMDHENMFWYRQDPGLGLRLIYFSYDVKMKEKGDIPEGYSVSREKKERFSLILESASTNQTSMYLCASGTWSTDTQYFGPGTRLTVL.

This clone was counted between two and nine times. The gene calls are TRBV4-1 and TRBJ2-1; possibly TRBD2 for D (6 bases). Germline V lookup: CDR1 MGHRA, CDR2 YSYEKL. The V gene lost 3 bases and the J gene lost 7 bases, with 13 bases spanning the gap. The CDR3 is 14 amino acids. The CDR3 region is CASSHIGGRNEQFF. In nucleotides, the CDR3 is TGCGCCAGCAGCCATATTGGAGGGCGAAATGAGCAGTTCTTC.

This chain connects TRBV28 to TRBJ2-1, with a tentative D call TRBD1 (5 bases). This CDR3 region has 14 residues. Germline CDR1 is MDHEN and CDR2 is SYDVKM. Trimming pared 10 bases from V and 2 bases from J, leaving 15 bases between. DNA of the CDR3: TGTGCCACCTCAGACAGCCCGACCTACAATGAGCAGTTCTTC. Protein sequence: CATSDSPTYNEQFF.

The J gene is TRBJ2-1, the V gene TRBV5-8, with D perhaps matching TRBD1 (5 bases). CDR3 length: 14 amino acids. Trimming took 2 bases from V and 3 from J, leaving 9 bases between them. The germline CDR1 and CDR2 sequences are SGHTS and YDEGEE. CDR3 residues: CASSFDRGYNEQFF. CDR3 DNA sequence: TGTGCCAGCAGCTTCGACAGAGGCTACAATGAGCAGTTCTTC.

This chain links TRBV7-2 with TRBJ1-1, with unresolved D. CDR1 is SGHTA and CDR2 is FQGNSA in the germline V gene. V was clipped by 4 bases and J by 1 base, with 16 bases between them. This CDR3 is 16 amino acids long. The CDR3 bases are TGTGCCAGCAGCTCCCTTGGGCCCTTAGGGAACACTGAAGCTTTCTTT. It encodes CASSSLGPLGNTEAFF.